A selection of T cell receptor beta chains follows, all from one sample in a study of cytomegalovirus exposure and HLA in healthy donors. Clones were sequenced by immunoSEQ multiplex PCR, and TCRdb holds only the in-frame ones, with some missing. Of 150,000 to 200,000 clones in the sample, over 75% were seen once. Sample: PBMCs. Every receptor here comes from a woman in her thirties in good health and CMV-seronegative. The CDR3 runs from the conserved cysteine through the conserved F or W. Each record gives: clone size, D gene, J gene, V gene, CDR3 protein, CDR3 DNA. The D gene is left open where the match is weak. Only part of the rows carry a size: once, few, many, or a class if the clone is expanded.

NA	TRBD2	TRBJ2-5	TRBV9	CASSVDGGGRETQYF	TGTGCCAGCAGCGTAGATGGCGGGGGGAGAGAGACCCAGTACTTC
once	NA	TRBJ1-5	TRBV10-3	CAISGSAEGGQPQHF	TGTGCCATCAGTGGGTCGGCTGAGGGCGGTCAGCCCCAGCATTTT
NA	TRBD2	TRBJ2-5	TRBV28	CASSWSGGEQTQYF	TGTGCCAGCTCTTGGAGCGGGGGGGAACAGACCCAGTACTTC
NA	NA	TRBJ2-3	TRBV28	CASSTFAGSTDTQYF	TGTGCCAGCTCGACCTTTGCGGGAAGCACAGATACGCAGTATTTT
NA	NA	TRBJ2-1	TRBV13	CASSLLASEQFF	TGTGCCAGCAGCTTATTGGCATCTGAGCAGTTCTTC
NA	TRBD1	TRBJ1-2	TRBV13	CASSFSDRGGGYTF	TGTGCCAGCAGCTTCTCGGACAGGGGTGGGGGCTACACCTTC
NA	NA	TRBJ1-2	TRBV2	CASSGGRRVVHGYTF	TGTGCCAGCAGTGGTGGTCGCAGGGTCGTCCATGGCTACACCTTC
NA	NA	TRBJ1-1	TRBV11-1	CASSLGAAMNTEAFF	TGTGCCAGCAGCTTAGGGGCAGCCATGAACACTGAAGCTTTCTTT
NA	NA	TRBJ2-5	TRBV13	CASSPSARETQYF	TGTGCCAGCAGCCCTAGCGCTCGGGAGACCCAGTACTTC
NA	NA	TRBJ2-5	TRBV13	CASSLGAGGAGEQYF	TGTGCCAGCAGCTTAGGGGCAGGGGGCGCGGGAGAGCAGTACTTC
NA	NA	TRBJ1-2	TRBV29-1	CSVSEGYYGYTF	TGCAGCGTTTCGGAGGGTTACTATGGCTACACCTTC
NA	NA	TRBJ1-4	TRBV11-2	CASSRRTATNEKLFF	TGTGCCAGCAGCCGTCGGACAGCAACTAATGAAAAACTGTTTTTT
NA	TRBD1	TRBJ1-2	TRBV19	CASSTDRGLRYGYTF	TGTGCCAGTAGTACGGACAGGGGGCTGAGGTATGGCTACACCTTC
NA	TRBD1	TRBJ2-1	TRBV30	CASEQGAKNEQFF	TGTGCCTCCGAACAGGGGGCCAAAAATGAGCAGTTCTTC
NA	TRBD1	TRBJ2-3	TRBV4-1	CASSLRGTGGSTSTDTQYF	TGCGCCAGCAGCCTCAGAGGGACAGGGGGGTCTACTAGCACAGATACGCAGTATTTT
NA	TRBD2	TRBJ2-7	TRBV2	CASSEAGGVLF	TGTGCCAGCAGTGAAGCGGGGGGGGTTCTCTTC
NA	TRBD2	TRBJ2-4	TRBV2	CASSKTSGGAKNIQYF	TGTGCCAGCAGCAAGACTAGCGGGGGGGCGAAAAACATTCAGTACTTC
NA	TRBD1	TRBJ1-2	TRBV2	CASRDRGAYGYTF	TGTGCCAGCAGGGACAGGGGGGCCTATGGCTACACCTTC
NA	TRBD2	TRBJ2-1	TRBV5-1	CASSLSGGAYNEQFF	TGCGCCAGCAGCCTTAGCGGGGGGGCCTACAATGAGCAGTTCTTC
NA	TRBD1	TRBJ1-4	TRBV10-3	CAISQGASEKLFF	TGTGCCATCAGTCAGGGGGCGAGTGAAAAACTGTTTTTT
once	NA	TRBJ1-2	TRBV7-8	CASSPAGGSVYGYTF	TGTGCCAGCAGCCCCGCGGGAGGGTCGGTCTATGGCTACACCTTC
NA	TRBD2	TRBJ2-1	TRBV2	CASRIRSGGVDTEQFF	TGTGCCAGCAGAATTCGAAGCGGGGGGGTCGATACTGAGCAGTTCTTC
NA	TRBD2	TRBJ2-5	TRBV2	CASSVERLAGGKETQYF	TGTGCCAGCAGTGTTGAGAGACTAGCGGGGGGTAAAGAGACCCAGTACTTC
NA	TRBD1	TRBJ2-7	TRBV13	CASSPRDRVNEQYF	TGTGCCAGCAGCCCGCGGGACAGGGTCAACGAGCAGTACTTC
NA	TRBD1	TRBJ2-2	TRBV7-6	CASRLQGQVTGELFF	TGTGCCAGCAGATTACAGGGGCAGGTCACCGGGGAGCTGTTTTTT
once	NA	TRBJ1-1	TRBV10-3	CAITQGITTEAFF	TGTGCCATCACGCAGGGAATAACAACTGAAGCTTTCTTT